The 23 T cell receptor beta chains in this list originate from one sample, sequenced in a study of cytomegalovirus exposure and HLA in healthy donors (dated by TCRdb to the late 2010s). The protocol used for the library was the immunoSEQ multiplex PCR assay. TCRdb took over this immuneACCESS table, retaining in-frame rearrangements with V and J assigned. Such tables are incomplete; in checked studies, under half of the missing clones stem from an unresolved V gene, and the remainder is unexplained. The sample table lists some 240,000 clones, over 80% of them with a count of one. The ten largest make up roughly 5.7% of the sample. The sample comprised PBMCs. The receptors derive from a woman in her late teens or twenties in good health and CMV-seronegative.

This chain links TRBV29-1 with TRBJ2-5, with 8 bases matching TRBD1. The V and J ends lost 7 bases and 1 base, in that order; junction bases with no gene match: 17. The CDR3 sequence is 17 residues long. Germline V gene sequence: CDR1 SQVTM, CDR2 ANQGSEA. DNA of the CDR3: TGCAGCGGGATATCCATTCTCTCGGGACAGGCCCAAGAGACCCAGTACTTC. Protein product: CSGISILSGQAQETQYF.

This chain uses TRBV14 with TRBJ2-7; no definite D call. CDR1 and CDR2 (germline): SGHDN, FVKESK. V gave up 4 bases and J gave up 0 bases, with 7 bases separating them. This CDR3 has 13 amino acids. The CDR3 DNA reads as TGTGCCAGCAGCCGGTTCTACTCCTACGAGCAGTACTTC. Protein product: CASSRFYSYEQYF. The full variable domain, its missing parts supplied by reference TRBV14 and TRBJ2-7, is EAGVTQFPSHSVIEKGQTVTLRCDPISGHDNLYWYRRVMGKEIKFLLHFVKESKQDESGMPNNRFLAERTGGTYSTLKVQPAELEDSGVYFCASSRFYSYEQYFGPGTRLTVT.

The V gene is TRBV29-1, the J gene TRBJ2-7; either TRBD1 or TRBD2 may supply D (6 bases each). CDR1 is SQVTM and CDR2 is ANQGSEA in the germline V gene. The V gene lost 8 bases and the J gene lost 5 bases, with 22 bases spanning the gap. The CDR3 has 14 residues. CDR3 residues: CSTGGTVGLHEQYF. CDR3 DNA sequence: TGCAGCACCGGGGGCACGGTGGGCTTGCACGAGCAGTACTTC.

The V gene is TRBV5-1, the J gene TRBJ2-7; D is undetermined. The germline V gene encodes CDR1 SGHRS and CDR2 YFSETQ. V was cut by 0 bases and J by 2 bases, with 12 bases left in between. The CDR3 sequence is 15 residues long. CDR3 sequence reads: CASSLEVAAAYEQYF. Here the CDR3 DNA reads TGCGCCAGCAGCTTGGAGGTTGCCGCTGCCTACGAGCAGTACTTC.

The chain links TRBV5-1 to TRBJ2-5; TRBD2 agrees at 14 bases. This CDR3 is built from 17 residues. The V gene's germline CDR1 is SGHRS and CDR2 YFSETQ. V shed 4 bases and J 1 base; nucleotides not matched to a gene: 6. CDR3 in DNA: TGCGCCAGCAGCCTCGCCGGGACTAGCGGGGGCCAAGAGACCCAGTACTTC. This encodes CASSLAGTSGGQETQYF.

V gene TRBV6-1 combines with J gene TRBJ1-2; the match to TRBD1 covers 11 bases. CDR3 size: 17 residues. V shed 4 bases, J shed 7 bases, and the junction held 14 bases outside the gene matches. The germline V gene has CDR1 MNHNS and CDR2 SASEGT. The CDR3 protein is CASSAASGTGGGLGYTF. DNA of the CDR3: TGTGCCAGCAGTGCGGCTTCCGGGACAGGGGGGGGACTTGGCTACACCTTC.

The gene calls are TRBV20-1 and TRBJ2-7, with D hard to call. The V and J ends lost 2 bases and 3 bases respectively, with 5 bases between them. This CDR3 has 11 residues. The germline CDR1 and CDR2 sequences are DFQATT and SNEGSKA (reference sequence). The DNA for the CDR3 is TGCAGTGCTAGACCCCTCTACGAGCAGTACTTC. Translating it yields CSARPLYEQYF.

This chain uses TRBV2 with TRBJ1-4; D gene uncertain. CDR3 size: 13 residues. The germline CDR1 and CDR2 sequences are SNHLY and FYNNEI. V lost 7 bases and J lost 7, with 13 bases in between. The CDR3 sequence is CASTTGLVEKLFF. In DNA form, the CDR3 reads TGTGCCAGCACTACCGGGCTGGTTGAAAAACTGTTTTTT.

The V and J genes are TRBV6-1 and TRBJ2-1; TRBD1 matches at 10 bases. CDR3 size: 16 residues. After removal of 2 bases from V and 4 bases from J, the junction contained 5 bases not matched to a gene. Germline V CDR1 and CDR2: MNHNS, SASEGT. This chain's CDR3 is CASSEFRTGGYNEQFF. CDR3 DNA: TGTGCCAGCAGTGAATTCCGGACAGGGGGGTACAATGAGCAGTTCTTC.

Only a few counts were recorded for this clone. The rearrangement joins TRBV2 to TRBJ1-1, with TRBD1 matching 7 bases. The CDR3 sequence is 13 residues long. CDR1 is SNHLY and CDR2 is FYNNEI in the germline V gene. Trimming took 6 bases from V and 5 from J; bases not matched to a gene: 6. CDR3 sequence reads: CASRDRRQTEAFF. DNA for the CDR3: TGTGCCAGCAGGGACAGGAGACAGACTGAAGCTTTCTTT.

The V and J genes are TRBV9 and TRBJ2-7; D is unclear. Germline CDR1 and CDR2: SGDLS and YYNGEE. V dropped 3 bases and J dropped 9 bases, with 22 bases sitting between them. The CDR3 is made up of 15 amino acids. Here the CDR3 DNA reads TGTGCCAGCAGCGCGACACCCGTTCCAGCGCGTGGGCAGTACTTC. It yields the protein CASSATPVPARGQYF.

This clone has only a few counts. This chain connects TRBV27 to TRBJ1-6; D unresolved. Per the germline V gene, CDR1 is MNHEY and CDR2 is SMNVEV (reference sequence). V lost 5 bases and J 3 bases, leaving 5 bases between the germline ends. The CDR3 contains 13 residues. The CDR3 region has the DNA TGTGCCAGCAGTGGGATCTATAATTCACCCCTCCACTTT. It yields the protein CASSGIYNSPLHF.

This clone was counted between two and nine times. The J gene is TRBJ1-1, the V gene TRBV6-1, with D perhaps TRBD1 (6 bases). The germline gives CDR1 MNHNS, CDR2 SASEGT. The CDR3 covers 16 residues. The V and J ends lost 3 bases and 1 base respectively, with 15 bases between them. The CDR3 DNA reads TGTGCCAGCAGTGACCCGGGGGCGTTGGGGAACACTGAAGCTTTCTTT. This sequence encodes CASSDPGALGNTEAFF.

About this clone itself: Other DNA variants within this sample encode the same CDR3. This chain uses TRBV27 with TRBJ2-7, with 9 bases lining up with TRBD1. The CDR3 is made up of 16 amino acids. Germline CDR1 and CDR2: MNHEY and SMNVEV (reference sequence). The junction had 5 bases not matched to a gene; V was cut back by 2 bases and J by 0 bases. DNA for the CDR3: TGTGCCAGCAGTTTAATTCGGGACAGGGTCTCCTACGAGCAGTACTTC. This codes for CASSLIRDRVSYEQYF.

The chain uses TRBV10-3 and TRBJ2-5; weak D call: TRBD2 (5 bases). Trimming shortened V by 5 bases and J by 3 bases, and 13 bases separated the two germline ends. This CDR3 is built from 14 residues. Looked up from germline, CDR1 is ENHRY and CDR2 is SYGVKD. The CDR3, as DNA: TGTGCCATCAGTCGCGCGGACTGGGAAGAGACCCAGTACTTC. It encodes CAISRADWEETQYF.

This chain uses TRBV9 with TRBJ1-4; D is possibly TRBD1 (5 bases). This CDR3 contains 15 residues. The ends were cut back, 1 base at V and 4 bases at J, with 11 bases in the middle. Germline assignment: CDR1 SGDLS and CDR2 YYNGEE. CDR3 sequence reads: CASSVLDGGNEKLFF. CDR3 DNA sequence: TGTGCCAGCAGCGTATTGGACGGGGGTAATGAAAAACTGTTTTTT. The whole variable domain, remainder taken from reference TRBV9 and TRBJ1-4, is DSGVTQTPKHLITATGQRVTLRCSPRSGDLSVYWYQQSLDQGLQFLIQYYNGEERAKGNILERFSAQQFPDLHSELNLSSLELGDSALYFCASSVLDGGNEKLFFGSGTQLSVL.

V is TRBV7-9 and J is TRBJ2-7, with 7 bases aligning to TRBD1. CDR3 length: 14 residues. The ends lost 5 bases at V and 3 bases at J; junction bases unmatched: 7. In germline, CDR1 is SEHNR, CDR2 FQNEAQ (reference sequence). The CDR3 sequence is CASSPPGGVYEQYF. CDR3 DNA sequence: TGTGCCAGCAGCCCGCCAGGGGGAGTCTACGAGCAGTACTTC.

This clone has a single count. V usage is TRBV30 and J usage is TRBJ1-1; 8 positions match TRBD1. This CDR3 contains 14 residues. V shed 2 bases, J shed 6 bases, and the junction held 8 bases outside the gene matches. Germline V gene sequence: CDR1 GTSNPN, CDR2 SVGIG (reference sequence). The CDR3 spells CAWSYGTGSAEAFF. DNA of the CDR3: TGTGCCTGGAGTTACGGGACAGGTTCTGCTGAAGCTTTCTTT.

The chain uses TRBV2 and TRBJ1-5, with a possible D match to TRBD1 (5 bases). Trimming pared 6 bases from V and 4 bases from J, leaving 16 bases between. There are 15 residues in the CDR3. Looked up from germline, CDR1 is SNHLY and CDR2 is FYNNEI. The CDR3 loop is CASSPRGDGNQPQHF. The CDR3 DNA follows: TGTGCCAGCAGCCCTCGGGGGGACGGGAATCAGCCCCAGCATTTT.

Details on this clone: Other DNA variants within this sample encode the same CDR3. This chain's CDR3 is CASSLGTGPYEQYF. The CDR3 DNA is TGCGCCAGCAGCTTGGGGACAGGACCCTACGAGCAGTACTTC. The chain combines TRBV5-1 with TRBJ2-7; 7 nucleotides agree with TRBD1. The CDR3 totals 14 residues. V dropped 0 bases and J dropped 2; count of bases not matched to a gene: 2. Per germline, CDR1 SGHRS and CDR2 YFSETQ.

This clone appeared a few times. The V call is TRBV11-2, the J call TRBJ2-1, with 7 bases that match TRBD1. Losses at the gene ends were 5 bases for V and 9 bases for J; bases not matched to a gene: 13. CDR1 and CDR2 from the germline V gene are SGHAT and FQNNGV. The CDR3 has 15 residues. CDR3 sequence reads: CASSGIRDSGSEQFF. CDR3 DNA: TGTGCCAGCAGCGGAATCCGGGACAGTGGGAGTGAGCAGTTCTTC. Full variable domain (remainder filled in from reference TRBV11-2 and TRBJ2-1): EAGVAQSPRYKIIEKRQSVAFWCNPISGHATLYWYQQILGQGPKLLIQFQNNGVVDDSQLPKDRFSAERLKGVDSTLKIQPAKLEDSAVYLCASSGIRDSGSEQFFGPGTRLTVL.

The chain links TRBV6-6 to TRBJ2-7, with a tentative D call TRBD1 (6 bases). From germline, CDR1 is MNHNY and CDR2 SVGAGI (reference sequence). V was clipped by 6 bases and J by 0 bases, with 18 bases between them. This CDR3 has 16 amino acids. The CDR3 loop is CASSPEQGLNSYEQYF. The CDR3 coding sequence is TGTGCCAGCAGCCCCGAGCAGGGGCTGAACTCCTACGAGCAGTACTTC.

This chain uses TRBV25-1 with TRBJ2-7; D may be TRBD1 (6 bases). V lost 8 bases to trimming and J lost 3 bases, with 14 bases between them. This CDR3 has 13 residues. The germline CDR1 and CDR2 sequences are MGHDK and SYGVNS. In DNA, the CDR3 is TGTGCCAGCCAAGGGGGACATAGCTACGAGCAGTACTTC. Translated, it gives CASQGGHSYEQYF.